These 30 T cell receptor beta chains were sequenced from one sample in a study of T cells in localized non-small cell lung cancer. Some clones are missing from TCRdb's copy, which holds only in-frame ones; the method was immunoSEQ multiplex PCR. The table shows around 25,000 clones, with about 92% occurring only once. Here the sequenced sample was peripheral blood, taken before any cancer treatment. Source of these receptors: a man between 35 and 75 years old with stage III squamous cell lung carcinoma.

The genes are TRBV18 and TRBJ2-7, with a possible D match to TRBD2 (6 bases). CDR3 length: 14 residues. Germline lookup yields CDR1 KGHSH and CDR2 LQKENI. Trimming stripped 2 bases from V and 6 bases from J, with 14 bases between. The CDR3 protein is CASSPMEGLSEQYF. CDR3 DNA sequence: TGTGCCAGCTCACCAATGGAGGGATTGAGCGAGCAGTACTTC.

This clone showed up just a few times. The chain links TRBV5-1 to TRBJ1-1; 11 bases match TRBD1. The CDR3 loop spans 13 amino acids. The ends lost 3 bases at V and 7 bases at J; junction bases unmatched: 2. CDR1 and CDR2 from the germline V gene are SGHRS and YFSETQ. Here the CDR3 reads CASSSGTGGEAFF. Here the CDR3 DNA reads TGCGCCAGCAGCTCAGGGACAGGGGGTGAAGCTTTCTTT.

The rearrangement joins TRBV7-7 to TRBJ2-2; 7 nucleotides line up with TRBD1. Looked up from germline, CDR1 is SSHAT and CDR2 is FNYEAQ (reference sequence). Trimming removed 1 base from V and 4 bases from J; junction bases left unmatched: 3. The length of the CDR3 is 15 residues. CDR3 bases: TGTGCCAGCAGCTTAGTTCAGGGGGTCACCGGGGAGCTGTTTTTT. The encoded protein is CASSLVQGVTGELFF.

The chain carries TRBV11-2 and TRBJ2-5, with 9 bases aligning to TRBD2. V lost 5 bases and J lost 5; bases outside the gene matches: 3. In germline, CDR1 is SGHAT, CDR2 FQNNGV. The CDR3 loop spans 13 amino acids. CDR3 protein: CASSGTSFETQYF. In DNA, the CDR3 is TGTGCCAGCAGCGGGACTAGCTTTGAGACCCAGTACTTC.

This clone has just one count. The chain has TRBV7-9 and TRBJ2-7, with D tentatively TRBD1 (6 bases). The CDR3 spans 15 residues. CDR1 and CDR2 (germline): SEHNR, FQNEAQ (reference sequence). Trimming removed 2 bases at V and 5 bases at J, with 16 bases between. This CDR3 reads CASSLRKGHIDEQYF. The CDR3 coding sequence is TGTGCCAGCAGCTTAAGGAAGGGACATATCGACGAGCAGTACTTC.

This chain uses TRBV7-2 with TRBJ2-3; no clear D. The V gene lost 2 bases and the J gene lost 0 bases, with 3 bases spanning the gap. Germline CDR1 is SGHTA and CDR2 is FQGNSA. The CDR3 totals 13 residues. The CDR3 coding sequence is TGTGCCAGCAGCTTACCCAGCACAGATACGCAGTATTTT. As protein: CASSLPSTDTQYF.

This rearrangement joins TRBV5-1 to TRBJ2-7; 9 nucleotides align to TRBD1. The germline V gene encodes CDR1 SGHRS and CDR2 YFSETQ. Trimming at V came to 4 bases and at J to 4 bases, leaving 6 bases not matched to a gene. The CDR3 covers 14 residues. The CDR3 loop reads CASSPGTGSYEQYF. For the CDR3, the DNA is TGCGCCAGCAGCCCCGGGACAGGGAGTTACGAGCAGTACTTC.

V and J are TRBV6-5 and TRBJ2-3, with no clear D. This CDR3 region has 13 residues. Trimming removed 6 bases from V and 4 bases from J, with 11 bases in between. The germline V gene encodes CDR1 MNHEY and CDR2 SVGAGI. CDR3 bases: TGTGCCAGCAGCCTTGGCCGGGCAGATACGCAGTATTTT. It specifies CASSLGRADTQYF.

The genes are TRBV7-9 and TRBJ2-5, with 9 nucleotides matching TRBD2. Germline CDR1 reads SEHNR; CDR2 reads FQNEAQ (reference sequence). The V segment lost 8 bases and the J segment 3 bases; nucleotides outside the gene matches: 10. The CDR3 has 15 amino acids. The CDR3, as DNA: TGTGCCAGCCGATGGGGGGCTAGCGGGGAAGAGACCCAGTACTTC. This translates into CASRWGASGEETQYF.

This chain's CDR3 is CASSLSAGGYEQYF. DNA of the CDR3: TGTGCCAGCAGTTTATCGGCGGGGGGCTACGAGCAGTACTTC. V is TRBV28 and J is TRBJ2-7; 8 bases align to TRBD2. The CDR3 is 14 amino acids. Per germline, CDR1 MDHEN and CDR2 SYDVKM. V shed 1 base and J 3 bases; nucleotides not matched to a gene: 2.

This clone was detected only once. The V and J genes are TRBV5-4 and TRBJ1-2; D is uncertain. CDR3 length equals 15 residues. CDR1 is SGHNT and CDR2 is YYREEE in the germline V gene (reference sequence). Deletions cut 0 bases from V and 4 bases from J, with 13 bases between. CDR3 coding DNA: TGTGCCAGCAGCTTGGTTAGGGATGAGACCTATGGCTACACCTTC. Its protein is CASSLVRDETYGYTF.

Here the CDR3 DNA reads TGTGCCAGCAGCTCGAGCCCAGGAGTTTCTGGGGCCAACGTCCTGACTTTC. Amino acid sequence: CASSSSPGVSGANVLTF. This chain links TRBV5-4 with TRBJ2-6; unclear D gene. Germline V CDR1 and CDR2: SGHNT, YYREEE (reference sequence). V gave up 3 bases and J gave up 1 base, with 14 bases separating them. The CDR3 has 17 amino acids. The complete variable domain, with remaining parts taken from reference TRBV5-4 and TRBJ2-6, reads ETGVTQSPTHLIKTRGQQVTLRCSSQSGHNTVSWYQQALGQGPQFIFQYYREEENGRGNFPPRFSGLQFPNYSSELNVNALELDDSALYLCASSSSPGVSGANVLTFGAGSRLTVL.

The chain carries TRBV7-9 and TRBJ2-2, with D tentatively TRBD1 or TRBD2 (5 bases each). This CDR3 is 15 amino acids long. From germline, CDR1 is SEHNR and CDR2 FQNEAQ (reference sequence). Trimming removed 2 bases at V and 3 bases at J, with 10 bases between. This chain's CDR3 is CASSLTQDYTGELFF. In nucleotides, the CDR3 is TGTGCCAGCAGCTTAACACAGGACTACACCGGGGAGCTGTTTTTT.

This chain joins TRBV19 and TRBJ2-1; TRBD2 agrees at 8 bases. Trimming removed 5 bases from V and 0 bases from J; junction bases left unmatched: 3. The CDR3 covers 15 residues. The germline V gene has CDR1 LNHDA and CDR2 SQIVND (reference sequence). CDR3 coding DNA: TGTGCCAGTAGTCCGCGGGGGGACTCCTACAATGAGCAGTTCTTC. It codes for CASSPRGDSYNEQFF.

This chain joins TRBV5-1 and TRBJ1-2, with D possibly matching TRBD1 (6 bases). V was shortened by 4 bases and J by 8 bases, with 21 bases between the two germline ends. Germline CDR1 SGHRS, CDR2 YFSETQ. This CDR3 spans 15 amino acids. The chain's CDR3 is CASSVNPGEAGGYTF. CDR3 DNA sequence: TGCGCCAGCAGCGTAAACCCAGGGGAAGCCGGGGGCTACACCTTC.

The chain combines TRBV5-5 with TRBJ2-3; the D gene is possibly TRBD2 (5 bases). This CDR3 has 13 residues. The V end lost 1 base, the J end lost 5 bases, and 8 bases lay between the germline ends. The germline gives CDR1 SGHKS, CDR2 YYEKEE (reference sequence). The CDR3 nucleotides are TGTGCCAGCAGCTTGAGGGCGGGAGATACGCAGTATTTT. This gives the protein CASSLRAGDTQYF.

The J gene is TRBJ2-3, the V gene TRBV4-3, with D tentatively TRBD2 (6 bases). V shed 1 base and J shed 4 bases, with 15 bases lying between them. Germline CDR1 reads LGHNA; CDR2 reads YSLEER. The CDR3 sequence is 16 residues long. CDR3 sequence (DNA): TGCGCCAGCAGCCAAGGGCATAGCGGCAGGGCAGATACGCAGTATTTT. It codes for CASSQGHSGRADTQYF.

The chain is built from TRBV30 and TRBJ2-5, with D possibly being TRBD1 (5 bases). Germline V CDR1 and CDR2: GTSNPN, SVGIG (reference sequence). The CDR3 has 11 residues. V lost 7 bases and J 1 base, leaving 7 bases between the germline ends. CDR3 in DNA: TGTGCCTCCCAGGGCCAAGAGACCCAGTACTTC. Its protein is CASQGQETQYF.

About this clone: Compared with germline, one end of the junction differs, possibly owing to a read error. V is TRBV30 and J is TRBJ1-3, with 8 bases aligning to TRBD1. The CDR3 extends over 17 amino acids. CDR1 is GTSNPN and CDR2 is SVGIG in the germline V gene (reference sequence). The CDR3: CAWTSPDRASSRNTIYF. The CDR3, as DNA: TGTGCCTGGACCTCCCCGGACAGGGCGTCCTCTCGAAACACCATATATTTT.

The chain employs TRBV5-5 and TRBJ2-7; TRBD2 is a possible D gene (6 bases). Germline values: CDR1 SGHKS, CDR2 YYEKEE (reference sequence). V was shortened by 0 bases and J by 2 bases, with 12 bases between the two germline ends. The CDR3 has 15 amino acids. Here the CDR3 DNA reads TGTGCCAGCAGCTTGGTGGAGGCGGGGCCCTACGAGCAGTACTTC. This sequence encodes CASSLVEAGPYEQYF.

This chain connects TRBV7-8 to TRBJ1-2; the D is unclear. Trimming pared 1 base from V and 4 bases from J, leaving 7 bases between. CDR1 is SGHVS and CDR2 is FQNEAQ in the germline V gene. There are 13 residues in the CDR3. The CDR3 region is CASSLGGGYGYTF. The CDR3 nucleotides read TGTGCCAGCAGCTTAGGGGGTGGCTATGGCTACACCTTC. The full variable domain, in which reference TRBV7-8 and TRBJ1-2 provide the parts outside the CDR3, is GAGVSQSPRYKVAKRGQDVALRCDPISGHVSLFWYQQALGQGPEFLTYFQNEAQLDKSGLPSDRFFAERPEGSVSTLKIQRTQQEDSAVYLCASSLGGGYGYTFGSGTRLTVV.

The chain links TRBV7-7 to TRBJ2-5, with 12 positions matching TRBD2. Trimming at V came to 1 base and at J to 5 bases, leaving 5 bases not matched to a gene. This CDR3 contains 16 residues. Germline V gene lookup returns CDR1 SSHAT and CDR2 FNYEAQ (reference sequence). The CDR3 here is CASSLGLAGAWETQYF. CDR3 coding DNA: TGTGCCAGCAGCTTAGGACTAGCGGGGGCCTGGGAGACCCAGTACTTC.

This chain joins TRBV2 and TRBJ1-5; tentatively, D is TRBD1 (5 bases). CDR1 SNHLY and CDR2 FYNNEI come from the germline V gene. The CDR3 has 15 residues. Trimming removed 11 bases at V and 0 bases at J, with 17 bases between. This chain's CDR3 is CASQGGGGSNQPQHF. CDR3 sequence (DNA): TGTGCCTCCCAGGGTGGGGGAGGTAGCAATCAGCCCCAGCATTTT.

This rearrangement joins TRBV15 to TRBJ2-6; no firm D call. V was cut by 5 bases and J by 0 bases, with 5 bases left in between. CDR1 LNHNV and CDR2 YYDKDF come from the germline V gene (reference sequence). This CDR3 is built from 14 residues. The CDR3 region has the DNA TGTGCCACCAGCCAGGCCTCTGGGGCCAACGTCCTGACTTTC. It translates to CATSQASGANVLTF.

The chain uses TRBV19 and TRBJ1-5; no firm D call. The V gene's germline CDR1 is LNHDA and CDR2 SQIVND (reference sequence). The CDR3 loop spans 15 amino acids. Between the trimmed V and J ends, which lost 1 base and 11 bases, there was a span of 18 bases. The CDR3 protein is CASSIGRTVGWTQHF. Here the CDR3 DNA reads TGTGCCAGTAGTATAGGTAGGACGGTGGGATGGACCCAGCATTTT. The entire variable domain, with the rest obtained from reference TRBV19 and TRBJ1-5, is as follows: DGGITQSPKYLFRKEGQNVTLSCEQNLNHDAMYWYRQDPGQGLRLIYYSQIVNDFQKGDIAEGYSVSREKKESFPLTVTSAQKNPTAFYLCASSIGRTVGWTQHFGDGTRLSIL.

V usage is TRBV10-3 and J usage is TRBJ2-3, with D possibly being TRBD1 (5 bases). The CDR3 covers 13 residues. V dropped 6 bases and J dropped 2 bases, with 9 bases sitting between them. Germline lookup yields CDR1 ENHRY and CDR2 SYGVKD. This CDR3 is CAISQGVTDTQYF. The CDR3 nucleotides are TGTGCCATCAGCCAGGGTGTCACAGATACGCAGTATTTT.

This sequence joins TRBV6-5 and TRBJ1-1; possible D gene TRBD1, 6 bases. CDR3 size: 12 residues. Trimming removed 5 bases from V and 7 bases from J, with 11 bases in between. CDR1 is MNHEY, CDR2 SVGAGI, per germline. CDR3 protein: CASSDRHYEAFF. The CDR3 region has the DNA TGTGCCAGCAGTGACAGGCATTATGAAGCTTTCTTT.

The chain has TRBV11-2 and TRBJ2-6; D is possibly TRBD1 (5 bases). The CDR3 spans 17 residues. Germline CDR1 SGHAT, CDR2 FQNNGV. Trimming cost V 0 bases and J 0 bases, with 9 bases left between them. Here the CDR3 DNA reads TGTGCCAGCAGCTTAGAAGGGGTGAGCTCTGGGGCCAACGTCCTGACTTTC. Translation gives CASSLEGVSSGANVLTF. The full variable domain, its missing parts supplied by reference TRBV11-2 and TRBJ2-6, is EAGVAQSPRYKIIEKRQSVAFWCNPISGHATLYWYQQILGQGPKLLIQFQNNGVVDDSQLPKDRFSAERLKGVDSTLKIQPAKLEDSAVYLCASSLEGVSSGANVLTFGAGSRLTVL.

The chain uses TRBV4-2 and TRBJ2-7; 13 bases are a match to TRBD2. There are 16 residues in the CDR3. The V gene end was trimmed by 3 bases and the J gene end by 0 bases; junction bases not matched to a gene: 2. The germline gives CDR1 LGHNA, CDR2 YNFKEQ. In nucleotides, the CDR3 is TGTGCCAGCAGCCAGGGACTAGCGGGAAACTCCTACGAGCAGTACTTC. Translation gives CASSQGLAGNSYEQYF.

The J gene is TRBJ2-7, the V gene TRBV7-9; D is unresolved. The CDR3 has 13 residues. Germline assignment: CDR1 SEHNR and CDR2 FQNEAQ (reference sequence). V lost 4 bases and J lost 2, with 9 bases in between. The CDR3 nucleotides are TGTGCCAGCAGCTCCTACTCCCCCTACGAGCAGTACTTC. Amino acids: CASSSYSPYEQYF.